This T cell receptor beta chain is drawn from a study of radiotherapy plus CTLA-4 blockade in lung cancer (dated by TCRdb to the late 2010s). Some background on the complete study: Objective responses were observed in around 20% of enrolled patients, and disease control was achieved in 25% to 40%.

Receptor libraries were prepared by the immunoSEQ multiplex PCR assay. As stored in TCRdb, this immuneACCESS dataset retains in-frame rearrangements with V and J assigned. A fraction of the clones does not appear; measured against another copy, unresolved V genes explain less than half of the discrepancy, and the remainder lacks a known reason. The sample table lists 12,000 or so clones, about 86% of them with a count of one. Approximately 32% of the sample lies in the top ten. Regarding this clone: What this receptor recognizes is not known. No base quality information exists; no much larger clone differs at one position.

The study tested focal radiation therapy combined with CTLA-4 blockade (ipilimumab) in patients with chemo-refractory metastatic non-small-cell lung cancer. General study outcomes and caveats: The strongest predictors of response were reported to be early dynamic shifts in blood T cell clones along with a rise in serum interferon-beta following radiation. TCR clones derived from tumors expanded in peripheral blood after treatment with radiotherapy and ipilimumab.

The source is a human donor with non-small cell lung cancer that progressed on radiotherapy plus ipilimumab. Specimen: peripheral blood, collected from a patient treated with radiotherapy plus ipilimumab.

The DNA sequence reads TGCGCCAGCAGCCAAGGGGTTCCGACAGGGAGGGATACGCAGTATTTT. Its coded protein is CASSQGVPTGRDTQYF. The rearranged chain carries TRBV4-3 and TRBJ2-3; TRBD1 is possibly the D segment (7 matching bases). V was cut back by 1 base and J by 6 bases, leaving a gap of 17 bases between them. CDR1 LGHNA and CDR2 YSLEER are derived from the germline V gene. The CDR3 starts with the cysteine, ends with the phenylalanine, and has 16 residues. Just the 48-base CDR3 DNA is kept, in frame starting at base 1.